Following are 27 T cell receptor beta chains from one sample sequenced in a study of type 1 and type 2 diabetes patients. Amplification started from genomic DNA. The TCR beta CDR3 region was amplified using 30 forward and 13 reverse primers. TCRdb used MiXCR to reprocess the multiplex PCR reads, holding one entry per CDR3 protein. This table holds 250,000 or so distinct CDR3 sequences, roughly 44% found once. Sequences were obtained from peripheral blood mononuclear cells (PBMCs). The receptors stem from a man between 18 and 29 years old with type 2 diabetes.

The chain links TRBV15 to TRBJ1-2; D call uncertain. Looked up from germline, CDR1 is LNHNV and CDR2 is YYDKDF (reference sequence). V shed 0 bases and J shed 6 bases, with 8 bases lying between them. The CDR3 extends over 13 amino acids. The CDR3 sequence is CATSRDKGDGYTF. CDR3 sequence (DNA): TGTGCCACCAGCAGAGATAAGGGTGATGGCTACACCTTC.

The CDR3 sequence: CASSIGASGTLLETQYF. As DNA, the CDR3 is TGTGCCAGTAGTATTGGGGCTAGCGGTACCCTACTGGAGACCCAGTACTTC. The chain combines TRBV19 with TRBJ2-5, with TRBD2 matching 7 bases. Germline V lookup: CDR1 LNHDA, CDR2 SQIVND (reference sequence). V shed 3 bases, J shed 5 bases, and the junction held 15 bases outside the gene matches. This CDR3 spans 17 amino acids. Based on the CDR3 plus reference TRBV19 and TRBJ2-5, the full variable domain is DGGITQSPKYLFRKEGQNVTLSCEQNLNHDAMYWYRQDPGQGLRLIYYSQIVNDFQKGDIAEGYSVSREKKESFPLTVTSAQKNPTAFYLCASSIGASGTLLETQYFGPGTRLLVL.

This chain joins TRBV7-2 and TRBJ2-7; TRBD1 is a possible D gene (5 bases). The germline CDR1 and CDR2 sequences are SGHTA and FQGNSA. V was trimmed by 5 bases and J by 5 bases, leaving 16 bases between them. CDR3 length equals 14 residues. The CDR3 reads CASSLTPQVDEQYF. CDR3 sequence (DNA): TGTGCCAGCAGCCTTACTCCACAGGTCGACGAGCAGTACTTC.

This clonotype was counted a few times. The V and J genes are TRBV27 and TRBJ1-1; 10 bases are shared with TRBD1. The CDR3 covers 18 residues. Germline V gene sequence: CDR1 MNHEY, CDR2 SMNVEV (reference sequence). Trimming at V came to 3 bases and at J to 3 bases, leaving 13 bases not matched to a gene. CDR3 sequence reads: CASSLDGTGELVDTEAFF. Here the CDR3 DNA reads TGTGCCAGCAGTTTGGATGGGACAGGGGAATTAGTGGACACTGAAGCTTTCTTT.

The CDR3: CATWGGAGANVLTF. CDR3 bases: TGTGCCACCTGGGGAGGAGCTGGGGCCAACGTCCTGACTTTC. The genes are TRBV10-3 and TRBJ2-6; maybe TRBD2 (6 bases). Trimming cost V 10 bases and J 2 bases, with 12 bases left between them. CDR3 length: 14 residues. Germline-derived CDR1 and CDR2 are ENHRY and SYGVKD.

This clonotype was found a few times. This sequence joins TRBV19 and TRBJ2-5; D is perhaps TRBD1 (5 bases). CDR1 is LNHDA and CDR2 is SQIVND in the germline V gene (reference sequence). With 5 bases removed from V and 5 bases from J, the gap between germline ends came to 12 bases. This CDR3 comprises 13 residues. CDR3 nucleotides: TGTGCCAGTAGTTTACAGGATTCTGAGACCCAGTACTTC. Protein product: CASSLQDSETQYF.

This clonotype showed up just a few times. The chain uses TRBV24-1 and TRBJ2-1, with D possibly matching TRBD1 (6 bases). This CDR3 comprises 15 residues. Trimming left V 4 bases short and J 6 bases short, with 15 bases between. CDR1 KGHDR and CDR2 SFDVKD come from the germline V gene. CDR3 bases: TGTGCCACCAGTGAAATGGGGGTACAGGGCAATGAGCAGTTCTTC. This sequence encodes CATSEMGVQGNEQFF.

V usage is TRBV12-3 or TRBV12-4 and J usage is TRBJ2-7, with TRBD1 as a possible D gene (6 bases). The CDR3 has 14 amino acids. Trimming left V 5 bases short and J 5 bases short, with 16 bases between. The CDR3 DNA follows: TGTGCCAGCAGTCTTTCCGGGACACGAAACGAGCAGTACTTC. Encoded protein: CASSLSGTRNEQYF.

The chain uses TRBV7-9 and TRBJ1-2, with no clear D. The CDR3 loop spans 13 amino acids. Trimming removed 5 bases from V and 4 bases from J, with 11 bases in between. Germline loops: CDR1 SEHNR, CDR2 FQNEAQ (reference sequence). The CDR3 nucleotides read TGTGCCAGCAGCCCCACCCAGAGCTATGGCTACACCTTC. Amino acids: CASSPTQSYGYTF.

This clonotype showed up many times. CDR3: CATSRDGGAVFYEQYF. The CDR3 nucleotides are TGTGCCACCAGCAGAGATGGGGGCGCAGTGTTCTACGAGCAGTACTTC. The genes are TRBV15 and TRBJ2-7, with a weak D call TRBD1 (6 bases). Trimming cost V 0 bases and J 3 bases, with 15 bases left between them. This CDR3 contains 16 residues. Germline loops: CDR1 LNHNV, CDR2 YYDKDF (reference sequence).

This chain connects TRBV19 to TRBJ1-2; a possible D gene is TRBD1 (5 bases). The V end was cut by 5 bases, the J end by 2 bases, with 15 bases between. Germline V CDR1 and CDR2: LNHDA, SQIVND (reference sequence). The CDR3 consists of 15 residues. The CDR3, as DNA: TGTGCCAGTAGTTTCTTGAGGGACCTAAACTATGGCTACACCTTC. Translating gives CASSFLRDLNYGYTF.

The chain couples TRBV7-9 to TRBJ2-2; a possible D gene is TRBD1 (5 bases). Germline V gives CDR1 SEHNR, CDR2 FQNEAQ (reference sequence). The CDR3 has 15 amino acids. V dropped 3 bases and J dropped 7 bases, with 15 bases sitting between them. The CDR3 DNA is TGTGCCAGCAGCTTTGTAGCTGGGGCTGTCGGGGAGCTGTTTTTT. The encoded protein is CASSFVAGAVGELFF.

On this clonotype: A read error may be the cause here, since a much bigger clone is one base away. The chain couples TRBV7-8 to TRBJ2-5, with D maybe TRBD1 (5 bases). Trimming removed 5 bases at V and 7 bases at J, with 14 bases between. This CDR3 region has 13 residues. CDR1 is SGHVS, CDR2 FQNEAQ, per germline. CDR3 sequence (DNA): TGTGCCAGCAGCCGTGGACAAGTATCGACCCAGTACTTC. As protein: CASSRGQVSTQYF.

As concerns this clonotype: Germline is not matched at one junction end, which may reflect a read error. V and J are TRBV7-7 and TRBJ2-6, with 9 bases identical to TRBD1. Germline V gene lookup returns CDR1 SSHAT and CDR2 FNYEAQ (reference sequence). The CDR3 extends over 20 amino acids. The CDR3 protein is CASSPTSGDRVSSGANVLTF. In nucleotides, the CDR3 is TGTGCTAGCAGCCCTACCTCAGGGGACAGGGTGAGCTCTGGGGCCAACGTCCTGACTTTC. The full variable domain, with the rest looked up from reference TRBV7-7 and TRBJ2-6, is GAGVSQSPRYKVTKRGQDVTLRCDPISSHATLYWYQQALGQGPEFLTYFNYEAQPDKSGLPSDRFSAERPEGSISTLTIQRTEQRDSAMYRCASSPTSGDRVSSGANVLTFGAGSRLTVL.

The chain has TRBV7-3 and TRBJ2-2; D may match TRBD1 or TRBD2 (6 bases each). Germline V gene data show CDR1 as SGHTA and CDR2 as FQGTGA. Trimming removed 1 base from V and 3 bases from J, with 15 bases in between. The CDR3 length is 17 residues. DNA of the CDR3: TGTGCCAGCAGCTTAAGGGCAGGGGAGGTGGACACCGGGGAGCTGTTTTTT. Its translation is CASSLRAGEVDTGELFF.

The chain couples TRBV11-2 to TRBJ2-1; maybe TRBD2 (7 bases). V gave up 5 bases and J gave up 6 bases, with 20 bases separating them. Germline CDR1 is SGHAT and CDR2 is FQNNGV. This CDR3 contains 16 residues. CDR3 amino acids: CASSRVGGGLGNEQFF. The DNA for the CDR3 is TGTGCCAGCAGCCGAGTGGGAGGGGGGCTGGGCAATGAGCAGTTCTTC.

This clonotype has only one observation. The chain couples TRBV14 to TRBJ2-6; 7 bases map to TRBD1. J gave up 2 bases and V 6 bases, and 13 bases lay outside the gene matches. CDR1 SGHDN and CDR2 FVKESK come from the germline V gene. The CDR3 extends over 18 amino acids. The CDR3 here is CASSPIGGFHPGANVLTF. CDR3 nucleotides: TGTGCCAGCAGTCCCATAGGGGGCTTTCACCCTGGGGCCAACGTCCTGACTTTC.

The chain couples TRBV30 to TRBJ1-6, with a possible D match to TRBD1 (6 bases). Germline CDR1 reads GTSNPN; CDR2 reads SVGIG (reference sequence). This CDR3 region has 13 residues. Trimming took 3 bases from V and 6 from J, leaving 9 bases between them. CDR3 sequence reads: CAWSPDSNSPLHF. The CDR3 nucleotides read TGTGCCTGGAGCCCGGACAGTAATTCACCCCTCCACTTT.

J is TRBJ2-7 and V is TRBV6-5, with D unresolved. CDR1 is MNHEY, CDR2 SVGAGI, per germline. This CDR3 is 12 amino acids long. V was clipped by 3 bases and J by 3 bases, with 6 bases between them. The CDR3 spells CASSYNVYEQYF. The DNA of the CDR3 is TGTGCCAGCAGTTATAACGTCTACGAGCAGTACTTC.

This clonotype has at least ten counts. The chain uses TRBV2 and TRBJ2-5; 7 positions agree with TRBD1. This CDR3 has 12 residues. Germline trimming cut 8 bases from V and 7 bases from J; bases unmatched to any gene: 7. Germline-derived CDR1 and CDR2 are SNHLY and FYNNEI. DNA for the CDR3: TGTGCCAGCTTGAGACAGGGTTGGACCCAGTACTTC. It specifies CASLRQGWTQYF.

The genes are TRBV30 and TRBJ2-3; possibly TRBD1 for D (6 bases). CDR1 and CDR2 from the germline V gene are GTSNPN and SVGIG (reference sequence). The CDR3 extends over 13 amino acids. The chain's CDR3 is CASNREGTDTQYF. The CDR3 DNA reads TGTGCTTCAAACAGGGAAGGCACAGATACGCAGTATTTT.

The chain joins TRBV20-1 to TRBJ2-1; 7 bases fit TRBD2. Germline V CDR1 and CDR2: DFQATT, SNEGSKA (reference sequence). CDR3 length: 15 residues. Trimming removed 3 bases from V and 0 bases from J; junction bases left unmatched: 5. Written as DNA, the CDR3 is TGCAGTGCTAGCCCCGGGGGGAGCTCCTACAATGAGCAGTTCTTC. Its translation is CSASPGGSSYNEQFF.

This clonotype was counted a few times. The CDR3 sequence is CASSRRSDGYTF. The CDR3 DNA reads as TGTGCCAGTAGTCGCAGGTCGGACGGCTACACCTTC. This chain connects TRBV19 to TRBJ1-2; no clear D gene. This CDR3 has 12 amino acids. Per the germline V gene, CDR1 is LNHDA and CDR2 is SQIVND (reference sequence). Trimming stripped 5 bases from V and 8 bases from J, with 12 bases between.

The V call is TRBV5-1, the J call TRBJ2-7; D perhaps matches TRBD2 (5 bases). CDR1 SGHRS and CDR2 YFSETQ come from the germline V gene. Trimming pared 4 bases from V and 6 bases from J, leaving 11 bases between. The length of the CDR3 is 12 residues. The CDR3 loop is CASSVLGSEQYF. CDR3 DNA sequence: TGCGCCAGCAGCGTTCTGGGGAGCGAGCAGTACTTC.

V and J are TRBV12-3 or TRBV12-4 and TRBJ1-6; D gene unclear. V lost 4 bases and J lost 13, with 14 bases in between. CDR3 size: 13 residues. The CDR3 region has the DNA TGTGCCAGCAGTTCCCCACTCATGGGGCCCCTCCACTTT. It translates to CASSSPLMGPLHF.

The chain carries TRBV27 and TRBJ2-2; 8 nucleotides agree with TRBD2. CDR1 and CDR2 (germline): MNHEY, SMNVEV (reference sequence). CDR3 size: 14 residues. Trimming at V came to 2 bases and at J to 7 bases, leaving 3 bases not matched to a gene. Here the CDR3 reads CASSLGTRRGELFF. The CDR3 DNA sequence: TGTGCCAGCAGTTTAGGGACTAGACGCGGGGAGCTGTTTTTT.

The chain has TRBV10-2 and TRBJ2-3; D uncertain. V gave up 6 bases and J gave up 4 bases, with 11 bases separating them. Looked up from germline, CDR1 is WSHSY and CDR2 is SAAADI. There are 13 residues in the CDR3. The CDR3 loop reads CASSLAPPDTQYF. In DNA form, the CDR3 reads TGCGCCAGCAGCTTGGCCCCTCCAGATACGCAGTATTTT.